This TCR beta chain was captured by sequencing in a study of glioma-infiltrating T cells. This clonotype was observed a few times. The iRepertoire nested amplicon-rescue multiplex PCR amplified TCR alpha and beta CDR3s from RNA. One entry per CDR3 protein, called by TCRdb with MiXCR from the multiplex PCR reads. The repertoire consists of 300,000 to 400,000 distinct CDR3 sequences, with about two fifths occurring once and the leading ten covering approximately 12%. The V gene's germline CDR1 is MGHRA and CDR2 YSYEKL. Trimming removed 4 bases at V and 2 bases at J, with 15 bases between. CDR3 length equals 15 residues.

The sequence derives from a human donor with low-grade glioma or glioblastoma, undergoing nonglioma brain surgery, or in good health (not recorded which). The sample comprised glioma tissue, nonneoplastic brain tissue, or PBMCs (not recorded which). The rearrangement uses TRBV4-1 and TRBJ2-7; D perhaps matches TRBD1 (6 bases). The chain's CDR3 is CASSRSRDTTYEQYF. CDR3 sequence (DNA): TGCGCCAGCAGCCGTAGTCGGGACACCACCTACGAGCAGTACTTC.